A single sample is the source of the 3 T cell receptor beta chains below, sequenced in a study of cytomegalovirus exposure and HLA in healthy donors. PCR amplification relied on 60 Vbeta primers (plus 13 Jbeta primers). TCRdb keeps only in-frame clones here, not all; method: immunoSEQ multiplex PCR. This table holds 100,000 to 120,000 clones, around 85% found once. Input material: PBMCs. These receptors were taken from a young man in good health and CMV-seropositive.

Points on this clone: A junction boundary mismatches the germline segment, possibly from a read error. V usage is TRBV7-7 and J usage is TRBJ2-3; TRBD1 agrees at 7 bases. Germline V gene sequence: CDR1 SSHAT, CDR2 FNYEAQ (reference sequence). The CDR3 totals 14 residues. Here the CDR3 DNA reads TGTGCTAGCAGCAAGTCTACAGGGGAGGATACGCAGTATTTT. It codes for CASSKSTGEDTQYF.

This chain connects TRBV7-9 to TRBJ1-1, with a weak D call TRBD1 (6 bases). There are 14 residues in the CDR3. The germline CDR1 and CDR2 sequences are SEHNR and FQNEAQ (reference sequence). Trimming pared 2 bases from V and 2 bases from J, leaving 9 bases between. The CDR3 protein is CASSLQGINTEAFF. CDR3 sequence (DNA): TGTGCCAGCAGCTTACAGGGGATCAACACTGAAGCTTTCTTT.

This chain links TRBV7-3 with TRBJ2-1; the match to TRBD1 covers 10 bases. After removal of 1 base from V and 5 bases from J, the junction contained 11 bases not matched to a gene. CDR3 length: 18 amino acids. Germline CDR1 and CDR2: SGHTA and FQGTGA. CDR3 amino acids: CASSLKRDRGWGHNEQFF. The CDR3 nucleotides are TGTGCCAGCAGCTTAAAAAGGGACAGGGGCTGGGGACACAATGAGCAGTTCTTC. The full variable domain, completed using reference TRBV7-3 and TRBJ2-1, is GAGVSQTPSNKVTEKGKYVELRCDPISGHTALYWYRQSLGQGPEFLIYFQGTGAADDSGLPNDRFFAVRPEGSVSTLKIQRTERGDSAVYLCASSLKRDRGWGHNEQFFGPGTRLTVL.